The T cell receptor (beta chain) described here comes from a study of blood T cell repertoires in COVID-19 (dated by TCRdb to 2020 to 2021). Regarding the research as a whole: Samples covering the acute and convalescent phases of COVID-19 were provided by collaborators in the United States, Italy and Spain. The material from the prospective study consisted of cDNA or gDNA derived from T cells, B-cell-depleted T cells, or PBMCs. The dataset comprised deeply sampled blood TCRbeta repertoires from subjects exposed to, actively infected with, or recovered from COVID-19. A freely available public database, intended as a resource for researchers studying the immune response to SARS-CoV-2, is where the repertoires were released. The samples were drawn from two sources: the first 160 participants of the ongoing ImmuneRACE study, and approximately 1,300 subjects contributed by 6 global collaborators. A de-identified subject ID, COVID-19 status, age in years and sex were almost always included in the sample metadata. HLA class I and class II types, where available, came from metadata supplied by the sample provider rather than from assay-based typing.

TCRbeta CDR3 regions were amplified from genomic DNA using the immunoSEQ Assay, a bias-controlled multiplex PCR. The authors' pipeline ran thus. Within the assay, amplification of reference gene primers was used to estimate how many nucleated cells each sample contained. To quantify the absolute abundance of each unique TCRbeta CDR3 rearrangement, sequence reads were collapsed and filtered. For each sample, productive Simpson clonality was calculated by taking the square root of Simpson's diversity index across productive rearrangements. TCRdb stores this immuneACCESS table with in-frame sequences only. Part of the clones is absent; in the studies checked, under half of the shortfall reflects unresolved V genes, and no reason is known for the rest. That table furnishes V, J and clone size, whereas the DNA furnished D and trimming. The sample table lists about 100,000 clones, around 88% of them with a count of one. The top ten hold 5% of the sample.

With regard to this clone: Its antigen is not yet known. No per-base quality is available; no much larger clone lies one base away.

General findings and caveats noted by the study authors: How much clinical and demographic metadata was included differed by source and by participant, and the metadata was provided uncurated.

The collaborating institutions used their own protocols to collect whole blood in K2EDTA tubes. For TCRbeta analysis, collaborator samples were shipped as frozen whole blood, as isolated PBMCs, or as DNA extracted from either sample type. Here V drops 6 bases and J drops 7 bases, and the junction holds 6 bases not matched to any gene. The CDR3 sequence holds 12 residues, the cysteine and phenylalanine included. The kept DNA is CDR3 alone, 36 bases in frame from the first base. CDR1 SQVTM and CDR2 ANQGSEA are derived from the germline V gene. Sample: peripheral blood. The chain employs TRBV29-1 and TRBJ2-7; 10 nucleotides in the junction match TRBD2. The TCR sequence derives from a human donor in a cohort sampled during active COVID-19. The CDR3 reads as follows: CSVTTSGPEQYF. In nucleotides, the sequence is TGCAGCGTGACGACTAGCGGGCCTGAGCAGTACTTC.